What follows describes a single T cell receptor beta chain. The sample belongs to a study of cytomegalovirus exposure and HLA in healthy donors. Primers included in the PCR were 60 Vbeta and 13 Jbeta primers. The assay was immunoSEQ multiplex PCR, and TCRdb's table has in-frame clones only and misses some. The table includes approximately 200,000 clones, 65% to 90% detected once. The V end was cut by 0 bases, the J end by 8 bases, with 11 bases between. Germline CDR1 and CDR2: SGHNT and YYREEE (reference sequence). The CDR3 is 13 amino acids. This clonotype was obtained from a girl aged 5-17 years in good health and CMV-seronegative. This sequence joins TRBV5-4 and TRBJ1-2, with TRBD1 as a possible D gene (5 bases). The sample consisted of PBMCs. CDR3 in DNA: TGTGCCAGCAGCTTGGGCGGGGGGATAGGCTACACCTTC. It codes for CASSLGGGIGYTF.